This passage covers 18 T cell receptor beta chains from one sample sequenced in a study of response to subunit inactivated influenza vaccine. MiXCR, applied by TCRdb to the RT-PCR reads, yields one record per CDR3 protein. The sample has over 400,000 distinct CDR3 sequences; roughly 11% are singletons. The sample was PBMCs from blood, taken roughly 48 days after vaccination. The receptors derive from a middle-aged man who received an inactivated influenza vaccine.

The V and J genes are TRBV7-9 and TRBJ2-7; 7 bases align to TRBD1. The CDR3 covers 12 residues. Trimming cost V 4 bases and J 6 bases; bases outside gene matches: 3. Germline V lookup: CDR1 SEHNR, CDR2 FQNEAQ (reference sequence). Here the CDR3 reads CASSYGDSEQYF. The CDR3 region has the DNA TGTGCCAGCAGCTATGGGGACAGCGAGCAGTACTTC.

The sample holds a few counts of this clonotype. V is TRBV2 and J is TRBJ1-6; D remains ambiguous. The CDR3 has 19 amino acids. Trimming stripped 5 bases from V and 5 bases from J, with 25 bases between. CDR1 is SNHLY, CDR2 FYNNEI, per germline. The CDR3 coding sequence is TGTGCCAGCAGTCGAGTTGTGAGTCCGGATGGGGTACATAATTCACCCCTCCACTTT. Encoded protein: CASSRVVSPDGVHNSPLHF. Drawing the rest from reference TRBV2 and TRBJ1-6, the complete variable domain is EPEVTQTPSHQVTQMGQEVILRCVPISNHLYFYWYRQILGQKVEFLVSFYNNEISEKSEIFDDQFSVERPDGSNFTLKIRSTKLEDSAMYFCASSRVVSPDGVHNSPLHFGNGTRLTVT.

This chain connects TRBV7-2 to TRBJ2-5; 14 nucleotides agree with TRBD2. Trimming took 5 bases from V and 5 from J; bases not matched to a gene: 7. The CDR3 contains 16 residues. Germline-derived CDR1 and CDR2 are SGHTA and FQGNSA. The CDR3 loop reads CASSAMTSGRVETQYF. The CDR3 nucleotides read TGTGCCAGCAGCGCGATGACTAGCGGGAGGGTGGAGACCCAGTACTTC.

The chain couples TRBV28 to TRBJ2-3; D gene uncertain. This CDR3 region has 12 residues. The germline gives CDR1 MDHEN, CDR2 SYDVKM. V lost 5 bases and J 10 bases, leaving 13 bases between the germline ends. The CDR3 protein is CASSPTSPAQYF. The CDR3, as DNA: TGTGCCAGCAGTCCCACATCCCCAGCGCAGTATTTT.

The rearrangement uses TRBV20-1 and TRBJ2-5; D may correspond to TRBD1 or TRBD2 (5 bases each). CDR1 is DFQATT and CDR2 is SNEGSKA in the germline V gene (reference sequence). The CDR3 runs 15 residues. The V end lost 5 bases, the J end lost 2 bases, and 18 bases lay between the germline ends. CDR3 loop: CSALPARGRQETQYF. CDR3 coding DNA: TGCAGTGCTCTTCCTGCTCGGGGCCGGCAAGAGACCCAGTACTTC.

This clonotype was counted only a few times. The chain is built from TRBV7-2 and TRBJ2-4, with TRBD1 as a possible D gene (6 bases). V shed 5 bases and J shed 1 base, with 12 bases lying between them. CDR1 and CDR2 (germline): SGHTA, FQGNSA. The CDR3 is 15 residues long. This CDR3 is CASSLNRVAKNIQYF. CDR3 in DNA: TGTGCCAGCAGCCTGAACAGGGTTGCCAAAAACATTCAGTACTTC.

This clonotype has a handful of counts. The chain combines TRBV12-3 or TRBV12-4 with TRBJ2-2; D call uncertain. V gave up 6 bases and J gave up 4 bases, with 6 bases separating them. The CDR3 extends over 12 amino acids. The CDR3 sequence is CASRPSTGELFF. CDR3 bases: TGTGCCAGCAGACCTAGCACCGGGGAGCTGTTTTTT.

The J gene is TRBJ1-2, the V gene TRBV29-1; TRBD1 might be the D (6 bases). V was cut by 4 bases and J by 8 bases, with 14 bases left in between. The germline gives CDR1 SQVTM, CDR2 ANQGSEA. The CDR3 has 12 amino acids. The CDR3 sequence is CSVVAGVHGYTF. Here the CDR3 DNA reads TGCAGCGTTGTTGCAGGGGTTCACGGCTACACCTTC.

There are a few counts of this clonotype. This chain uses TRBV15 with TRBJ2-7, with D perhaps TRBD1 or TRBD2 (6 bases each). The CDR3 contains 13 residues. The germline V and J ends were trimmed by 6 bases and 2 bases, with 11 bases remaining between them. The germline V gene has CDR1 LNHNV and CDR2 YYDKDF (reference sequence). CDR3 nucleotides: TGTGCCACCAGGCGGGACAAGACCTACGAGCAGTACTTC. Encoded protein: CATRRDKTYEQYF.

The genes are TRBV20-1 and TRBJ1-5, with TRBD1 as a possible D gene (6 bases). The V gene's germline CDR1 is DFQATT and CDR2 SNEGSKA (reference sequence). Trimming removed 3 bases from V and 4 bases from J, with 10 bases in between. The CDR3 is 13 residues long. The CDR3 spells CSARSTGNQPQHF. For the CDR3, the DNA is TGCAGTGCTAGGTCCACAGGGAATCAGCCCCAGCATTTT.

This rearrangement joins TRBV28 to TRBJ2-5; TRBD1 matches at 10 bases. V was pared by 6 bases and J by 5 bases, with 6 bases of the junction left unmatched. Germline V gives CDR1 MDHEN, CDR2 SYDVKM. The CDR3 loop spans 14 amino acids. In nucleotides, the CDR3 is TGTGCCAGCAGGGATGACAGGGGGCAGGAGACCCAGTACTTC. As protein: CASRDDRGQETQYF.

This clonotype was counted at least ten times. The chain has TRBV29-1 and TRBJ2-7, with D hard to call. In germline, CDR1 is SQVTM, CDR2 ANQGSEA. The CDR3 has 13 amino acids. V was trimmed by 5 bases and J by 0 bases, leaving 11 bases between them. CDR3 in amino acids: CSVLSSFSYEQYF. The CDR3, as DNA: TGCAGCGTTTTGTCTTCTTTCTCCTACGAGCAGTACTTC.

This clonotype has ten or more counts. V is TRBV12-3 or TRBV12-4 and J is TRBJ2-7; tentative D call: TRBD1 (5 bases). The CDR3 contains 16 residues. Trimming left V 5 bases short and J 1 base short, with 18 bases between. CDR3 DNA sequence: TGTGCCAGCAGTGCCAGAACGAGACAGTCATCCTACGAGCAGTACTTC. Protein sequence: CASSARTRQSSYEQYF.

Note on this clonotype: Mismatch with germline at one junction end may stem from a read error. The chain joins TRBV7-9 to TRBJ1-4, with 10 bases that match TRBD1. Germline CDR1 is SEHNR and CDR2 is FQNEAQ (reference sequence). CDR3 size: 14 residues. The DNA of the CDR3 is TGTGCCAGCAGCTTCGGACAGGGGGGGGAAAAACTGTCTTTT. Translated: CASSFGQGGEKLSF.

This clonotype has a handful of counts. The chain employs TRBV3-1 and TRBJ1-1, with 7 nucleotides matching TRBD1. In germline, CDR1 is LGHDT, CDR2 YNNKEL (reference sequence). J lost 6 bases, V lost 3 bases, and 7 bases had no gene match. The CDR3 totals 14 residues. CDR3 sequence: CASSQDDRAAEAFF. In DNA, the CDR3 is TGTGCCAGCAGCCAGGATGACAGGGCGGCTGAAGCTTTCTTT.

This clonotype was counted a few times. The J gene is TRBJ2-1, the V gene TRBV28, with 9 bases matching TRBD2. The J segment lost 7 bases and the V segment lost 5 bases, leaving 9 bases of the junction unmatched. This CDR3 is built from 15 residues. CDR1 is MDHEN, CDR2 SYDVKM, per germline. The CDR3 nucleotides are TGTGCCAGCAGTGTTAGCGGGGGAACCGGTAATGAGCAGTTCTTC. This gives the protein CASSVSGGTGNEQFF.

This clonotype has a count of ten or more. The chain has TRBV11-2 and TRBJ2-7; TRBD2 agrees at 11 bases. The junction had 3 bases not matched to a gene; V was cut back by 1 base and J by 4 bases. This CDR3 region has 15 residues. Germline CDR1 reads SGHAT; CDR2 reads FQNNGV. In DNA, the CDR3 is TGTGCCAGCAGCTTAGGACTAGCGGGGACTTACGAGCAGTACTTC. Its translation is CASSLGLAGTYEQYF. The entire variable domain, with the rest obtained from reference TRBV11-2 and TRBJ2-7, is as follows: EAGVAQSPRYKIIEKRQSVAFWCNPISGHATLYWYQQILGQGPKLLIQFQNNGVVDDSQLPKDRFSAERLKGVDSTLKIQPAKLEDSAVYLCASSLGLAGTYEQYFGPGTRLTVT.

This clonotype was picked up a small number of times. The chain recombines TRBV5-1 with TRBJ1-4; unclear D gene. The CDR3 covers 15 residues. Germline V gene lookup returns CDR1 SGHRS and CDR2 YFSETQ. Trimming took 2 bases from V and 0 from J, leaving 8 bases between them. The CDR3 DNA sequence: TGCGCCAGCAGCTTAAGTATCCCAACTAATGAAAAACTGTTTTTT. Translated, it gives CASSLSIPTNEKLFF.